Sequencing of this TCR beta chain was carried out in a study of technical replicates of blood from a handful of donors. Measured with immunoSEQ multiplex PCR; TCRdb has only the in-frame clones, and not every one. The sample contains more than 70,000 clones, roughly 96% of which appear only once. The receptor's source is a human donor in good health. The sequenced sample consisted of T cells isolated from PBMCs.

CDR3 bases: TGTGCCAGCAGTGAAGCGGGGGGACCCTACGAGCAGTACTTC. Protein: CASSEAGGPYEQYF. The V gene is TRBV6-1, the J gene TRBJ2-7; the D gene is possibly TRBD2 (6 bases). From germline, CDR1 is MNHNS and CDR2 SASEGT. V was shortened by 0 bases and J by 2 bases, with 8 bases between the two germline ends. This CDR3 is 14 amino acids long.